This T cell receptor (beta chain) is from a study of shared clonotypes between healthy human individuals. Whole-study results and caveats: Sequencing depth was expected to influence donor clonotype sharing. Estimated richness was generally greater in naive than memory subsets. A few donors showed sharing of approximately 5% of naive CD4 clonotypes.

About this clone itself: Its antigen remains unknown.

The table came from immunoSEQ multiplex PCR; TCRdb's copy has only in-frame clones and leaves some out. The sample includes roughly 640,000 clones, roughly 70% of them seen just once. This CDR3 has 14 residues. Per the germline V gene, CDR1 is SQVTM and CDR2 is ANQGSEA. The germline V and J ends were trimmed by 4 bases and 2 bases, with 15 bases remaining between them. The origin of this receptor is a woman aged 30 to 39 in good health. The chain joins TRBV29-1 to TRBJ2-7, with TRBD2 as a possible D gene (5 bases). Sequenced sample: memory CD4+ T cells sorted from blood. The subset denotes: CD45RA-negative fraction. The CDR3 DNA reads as TGCAGCGTTGCTTCATTCAGCGGAACCTACGAGCAGTACTTC. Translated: CSVASFSGTYEQYF.